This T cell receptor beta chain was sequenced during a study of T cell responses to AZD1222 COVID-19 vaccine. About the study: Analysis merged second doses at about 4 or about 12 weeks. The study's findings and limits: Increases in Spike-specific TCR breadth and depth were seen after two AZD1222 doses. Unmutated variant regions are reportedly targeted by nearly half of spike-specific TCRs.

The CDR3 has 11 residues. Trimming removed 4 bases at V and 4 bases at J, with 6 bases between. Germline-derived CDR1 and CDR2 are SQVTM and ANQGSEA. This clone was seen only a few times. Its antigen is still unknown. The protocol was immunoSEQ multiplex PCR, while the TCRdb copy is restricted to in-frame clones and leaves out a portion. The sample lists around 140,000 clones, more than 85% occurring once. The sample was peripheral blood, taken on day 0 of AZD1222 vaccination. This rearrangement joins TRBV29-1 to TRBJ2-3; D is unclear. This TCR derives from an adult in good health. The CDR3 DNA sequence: TGCAGCGTTGTCAAGGCAGATACGCAGTATTTT. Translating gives CSVVKADTQYF.